This TCR beta chain was retrieved from a study of OX40 agonist ivuxolimab in advanced cancers. For the study at large: Hepatocellular carcinoma, melanoma, renal cell or head and neck cancer was diagnosed in the dose-escalation patients. Of mixed ages from about 23 to 85 and averaging about 56 years, the group was 65% to 85% male.

Repertoires were generated with immunoSEQ multiplex PCR, while TCRdb's copy carries only in-frame clones and drops some. In the table there are 50,000 to 75,000 clones, roughly nine tenths of which are singletons. Germline CDR1 and CDR2: SGHTS and YDEGEE. The germline V and J ends were trimmed by 2 bases and 6 bases, with 9 bases remaining between them. This CDR3 spans 12 amino acids. The clonotype was recovered from an adult with an advanced solid tumor such as melanoma, head and neck, liver or kidney cancer. The genes are TRBV5-8 and TRBJ2-7, with D perhaps matching TRBD2 (5 bases). Here the sequenced sample was CD4+ or CD8+ T cells sorted from blood, taken in a trial of the OX40 agonist ivuxolimab. The CDR3 sequence: CASSFDGVEQYF. The DNA for the CDR3 is TGTGCCAGCAGCTTCGACGGGGTCGAGCAGTACTTC.